The next 15 T cell receptor beta chains were all read from a single sample in a study of cytomegalovirus exposure and HLA in healthy donors. In the PCR, 60 Vbeta and 13 Jbeta primers were used. The protocol was immunoSEQ multiplex PCR, while the TCRdb copy is restricted to in-frame clones and leaves out a portion. This sample carries under 150,000 clones, roughly 70% of them seen once, and the ten largest clones take 1.6%. The sequenced sample was PBMCs. The source is a woman aged 18 to 35 in good health and CMV-seronegative.

This chain joins TRBV10-3 and TRBJ1-1, with 8 bases identical to TRBD1. The CDR3 is 14 amino acids. V was clipped by 2 bases and J by 4 bases; unmatched bases: 3. From germline, CDR1 is ENHRY and CDR2 SYGVKD. The CDR3 DNA is TGTGCCATCAGTGAGGACAGGGGAGGCACTGAAGCTTTCTTT. Translating gives CAISEDRGGTEAFF.

This clone appeared a few times. The chain links TRBV28 to TRBJ1-1; D unresolved. The V end was cut by 3 bases, the J end by 3 bases, with 8 bases between. The CDR3 has 13 amino acids. Germline V gene lookup returns CDR1 MDHEN and CDR2 SYDVKM. CDR3 coding DNA: TGTGCCAGCAGTTTCAGGTTTGACACTGAAGCTTTCTTT. It is translated as CASSFRFDTEAFF.

The chain couples TRBV15 to TRBJ2-3; D gene unclear. Germline values: CDR1 LNHNV, CDR2 YYDKDF (reference sequence). V was shortened by 0 bases and J by 6 bases, with 7 bases between the two germline ends. This CDR3 contains 13 residues. The CDR3 DNA sequence: TGTGCCACCAGCAGAGATCCCGTGGATACGCAGTATTTT. As protein: CATSRDPVDTQYF.

Written as DNA, the CDR3 is TGTGCCACCAGCGTGGTGGGGGCGGTCGGCTACACCTTC. Protein sequence: CATSVVGAVGYTF. V is TRBV15 and J is TRBJ1-2, with a weak D call TRBD1 (6 bases). The CDR3 runs 13 residues. The V end was cut by 5 bases, the J end by 8 bases, with 15 bases between. Germline CDR1 and CDR2: LNHNV and YYDKDF (reference sequence).

The genes are TRBV19 and TRBJ1-2; possibly TRBD1 for D (5 bases). The germline V gene has CDR1 LNHDA and CDR2 SQIVND (reference sequence). Trimming took off 10 bases at V and 8 bases at J, with 17 bases between the two ends. The CDR3 is 12 amino acids. The CDR3 nucleotides read TGTGCCACCCTGTATGGGGCCGGGGGCTACACCTTC. This gives the protein CATLYGAGGYTF.

J is TRBJ2-7 and V is TRBV5-1; 8 bases fit TRBD1. With V trimmed by 4 bases and J by 2 bases, 8 bases remained unmatched. There are 15 residues in the CDR3. Germline V gene sequence: CDR1 SGHRS, CDR2 YFSETQ. This CDR3 is CASSAGTGNTYEQYF. The CDR3 nucleotides are TGCGCCAGCAGCGCGGGGACAGGAAATACCTACGAGCAGTACTTC. Based on the CDR3 plus reference TRBV5-1 and TRBJ2-7, the full variable domain is KAGVTQTPRYLIKTRGQQVTLSCSPISGHRSVSWYQQTPGQGLQFLFEYFSETQRNKGNFPGRFSGRQFSNSRSEMNVSTLELGDSALYLCASSAGTGNTYEQYFGPGTRLTVT.

This chain joins TRBV30 and TRBJ2-1; D may be TRBD2 (5 bases). Per the germline V gene, CDR1 is GTSNPN and CDR2 is SVGIG (reference sequence). The ends were cut back, 0 bases at V and 6 bases at J, with 15 bases in the middle. The CDR3 is made up of 15 amino acids. CDR3 residues: CAWSVRSGFTNEQFF. CDR3 coding DNA: TGTGCCTGGAGTGTACGAAGCGGATTCACCAATGAGCAGTTCTTC.

The J gene is TRBJ2-5, the V gene TRBV19; TRBD1 aligns across 12 bases. V shed 2 bases and J 5 bases; nucleotides not matched to a gene: 6. From germline, CDR1 is LNHDA and CDR2 SQIVND (reference sequence). The CDR3 has 16 amino acids. CDR3 nucleotides: TGTGCCAGTAGTATATCGGGGACAGGGGGCGCGGAGACCCAGTACTTC. It yields the protein CASSISGTGGAETQYF. The variable domain in full, with the rest retrieved from reference TRBV19 and TRBJ2-5, is DGGITQSPKYLFRKEGQNVTLSCEQNLNHDAMYWYRQDPGQGLRLIYYSQIVNDFQKGDIAEGYSVSREKKESFPLTVTSAQKNPTAFYLCASSISGTGGAETQYFGPGTRLLVL.

CDR3 in DNA: TGCGCCAGCAGCTCAACCGGTGAAAAACTGTTTTTT. Translation: CASSSTGEKLFF. The gene calls are TRBV5-1 and TRBJ1-4; no reliable D call. The CDR3 totals 12 residues. V lost 3 bases and J 7 bases, leaving 7 bases between the germline ends. Germline V CDR1 and CDR2: SGHRS, YFSETQ.

The V gene is TRBV5-6, the J gene TRBJ2-1, with D uncertain. Germline-derived CDR1 and CDR2 are SGHDT and YYEEEE. The CDR3 covers 16 residues. V was trimmed by 7 bases and J by 1 base, leaving 18 bases between them. The DNA for the CDR3 is TGTGCCAGCTCCGAACCCCAAAGAGGTTCCTACAATGAGCAGTTCTTC. Translation gives CASSEPQRGSYNEQFF.

This clone was counted between two and nine times. The chain recombines TRBV28 with TRBJ2-7, with 7 bases lining up with TRBD1. The CDR3 consists of 16 residues. CDR1 and CDR2 from the germline V gene are MDHEN and SYDVKM. Unmatched junction bases numbered 14, after V lost 7 bases and J lost 2 bases. DNA for the CDR3: TGTGCCAGCATCGACCCCGGCAACAGGGGACCCTACGAGCAGTACTTC. This encodes CASIDPGNRGPYEQYF.

J is TRBJ1-2 and V is TRBV5-1; unclear D gene. Germline values: CDR1 SGHRS, CDR2 YFSETQ. V lost 5 bases and J lost 3, with 11 bases in between. The CDR3 length is 13 residues. CDR3 coding DNA: TGCGCCAGCAGGCCGGGGAACGACTATGGCTACACCTTC. Its protein is CASRPGNDYGYTF.

This clone was seen a handful of times. The gene calls are TRBV25-1 and TRBJ1-1; 8 bases align to TRBD1. CDR3 length: 15 residues. Germline V gene lookup returns CDR1 MGHDK and CDR2 SYGVNS. Losses at the gene ends were 1 base for V and 4 bases for J; bases not matched to a gene: 5. The CDR3 DNA sequence: TGTGCCAGCAGTGAATCAGGACAGGGTCGCACTGAAGCTTTCTTT. Its protein is CASSESGQGRTEAFF.

V usage is TRBV15 and J usage is TRBJ1-2; perhaps TRBD1 as D (5 bases). Germline V lookup: CDR1 LNHNV, CDR2 YYDKDF (reference sequence). V was clipped by 0 bases and J by 2 bases, with 10 bases between them. CDR3 length: 15 residues. The DNA of the CDR3 is TGTGCCACCAGCAGAGATCCCACAGGAAACTATGGCTACACCTTC. Its translation: CATSRDPTGNYGYTF.

The CDR3 spells CSVETGWEEAFF. The CDR3 nucleotides are TGCAGCGTTGAAACAGGGTGGGAGGAAGCTTTCTTT. The rearrangement links TRBV29-1 to TRBJ1-1; possible D gene TRBD1, 6 bases. This CDR3 region has 12 residues. The germline gives CDR1 SQVTM, CDR2 ANQGSEA. The germline V and J ends were trimmed by 2 bases and 8 bases, with 12 bases remaining between them.